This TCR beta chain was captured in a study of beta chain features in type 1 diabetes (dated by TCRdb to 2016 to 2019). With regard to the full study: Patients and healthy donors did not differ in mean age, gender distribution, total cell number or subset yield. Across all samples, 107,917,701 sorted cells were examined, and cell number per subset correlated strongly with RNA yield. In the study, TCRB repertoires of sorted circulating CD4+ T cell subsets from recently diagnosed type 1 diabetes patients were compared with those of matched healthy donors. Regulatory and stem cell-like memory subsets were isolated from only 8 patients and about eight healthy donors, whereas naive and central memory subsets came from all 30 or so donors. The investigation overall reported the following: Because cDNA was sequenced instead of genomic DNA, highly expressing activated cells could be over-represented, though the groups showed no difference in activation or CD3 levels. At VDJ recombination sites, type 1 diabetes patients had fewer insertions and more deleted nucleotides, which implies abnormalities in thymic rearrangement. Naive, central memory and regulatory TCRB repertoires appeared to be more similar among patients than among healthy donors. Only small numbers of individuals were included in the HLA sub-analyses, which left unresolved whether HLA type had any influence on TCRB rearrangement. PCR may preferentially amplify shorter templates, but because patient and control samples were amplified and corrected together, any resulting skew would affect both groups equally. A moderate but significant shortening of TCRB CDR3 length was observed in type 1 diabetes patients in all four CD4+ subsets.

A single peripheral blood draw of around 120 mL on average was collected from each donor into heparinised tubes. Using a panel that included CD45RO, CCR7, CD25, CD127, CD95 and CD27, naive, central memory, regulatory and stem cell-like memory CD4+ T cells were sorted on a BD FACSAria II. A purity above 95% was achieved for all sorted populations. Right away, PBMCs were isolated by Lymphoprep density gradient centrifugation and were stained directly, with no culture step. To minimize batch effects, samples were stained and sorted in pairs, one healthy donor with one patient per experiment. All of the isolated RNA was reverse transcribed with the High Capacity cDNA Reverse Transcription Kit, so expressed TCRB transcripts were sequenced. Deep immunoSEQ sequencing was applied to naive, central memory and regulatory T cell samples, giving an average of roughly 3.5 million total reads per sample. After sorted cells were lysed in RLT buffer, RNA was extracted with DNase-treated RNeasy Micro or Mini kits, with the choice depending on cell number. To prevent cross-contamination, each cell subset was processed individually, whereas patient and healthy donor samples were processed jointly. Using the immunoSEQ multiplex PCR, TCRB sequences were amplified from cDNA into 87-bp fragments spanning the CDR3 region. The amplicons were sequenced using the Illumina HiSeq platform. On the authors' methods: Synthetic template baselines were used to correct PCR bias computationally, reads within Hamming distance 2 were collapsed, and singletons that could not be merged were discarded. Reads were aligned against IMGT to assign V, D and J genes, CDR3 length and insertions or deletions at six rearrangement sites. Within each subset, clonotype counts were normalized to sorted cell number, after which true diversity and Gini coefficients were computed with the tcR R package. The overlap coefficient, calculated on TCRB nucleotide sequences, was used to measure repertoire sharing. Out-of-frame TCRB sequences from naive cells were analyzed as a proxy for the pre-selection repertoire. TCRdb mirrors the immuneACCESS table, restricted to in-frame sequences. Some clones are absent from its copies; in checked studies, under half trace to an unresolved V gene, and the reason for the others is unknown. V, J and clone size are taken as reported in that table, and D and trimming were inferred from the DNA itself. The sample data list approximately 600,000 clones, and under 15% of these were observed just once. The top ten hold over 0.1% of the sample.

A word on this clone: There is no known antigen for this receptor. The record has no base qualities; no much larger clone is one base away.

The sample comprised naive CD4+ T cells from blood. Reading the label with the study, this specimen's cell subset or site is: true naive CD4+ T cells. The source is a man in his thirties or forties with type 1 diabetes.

The CDR3 in this case is CASSPPGGAYGYTF. The DNA sequence is given as TGTGCCAGCAGCCCCCCTGGCGGGGCGTATGGCTACACCTTC. This chain is built from TRBV7-6 and TRBJ1-2; possibly the D gene is TRBD1, per 5 matching bases. Measured from the cysteine to the phenylalanine, the CDR3 is 14 residues long. The read is trimmed to its CDR3 DNA, 42 bases read in frame from base 1. Taken from the germline V gene, the CDR1 and CDR2 loops are SGHVS and FNYEAQ. Trimming at the junction amounts to 5 bases on V and 5 bases on J, and the germline ends lie 15 bases apart. Joined to the reference TRBV7-6 and TRBJ1-2 proteins, this CDR3 gives the full variable domain: GAGVSQSPRYKVTKRGQDVALRCDPISGHVSLYWYRQALGQGPEFLTYFNYEAQQDKSGLPNDRFSAERPEGSISTLTIQRTEQRDSAMYRCASSPPGGAYGYTFGSGTRLTVV.